This T cell receptor (beta chain) derives from a study of blood T cell repertoires in COVID-19. Produced via immunoSEQ multiplex PCR; TCRdb's table is partial and in-frame only. This table holds about 150,000 clones, 82% found once. CDR3 length: 15 residues. Trimming cost V 8 bases and J 0 bases; bases outside gene matches: 6. Germline-derived CDR1 and CDR2 are MNHEY and SVGAGI. J is TRBJ2-1 and V is TRBV6-5; the match to TRBD1 covers 8 bases. The sample consisted of peripheral blood. This sequence originates from a human donor with acute or convalescent COVID-19. The donor label of this sample is uncertain. This chain's CDR3 is CASSVTGGSYNEQFF. Written as DNA, the CDR3 is TGTGCCAGCTCCGTAACAGGGGGCTCCTACAATGAGCAGTTCTTC.